A single sample is the source of the 25 T cell receptor beta chains below, sequenced in a study of a mutant IDH1 vaccine in newly diagnosed glioma. Specified time point: week 11, during vaccination. Doses of 300 ug of mutant IDH1 20-mer peptide were given with topical imiquimod. The table came from immunoSEQ multiplex PCR; TCRdb's copy has only in-frame clones and leaves some out. Among more than 55,000 clones listed, 70% to 85% were seen once. Their target antigens are unknown. The source was PBMCs, collected from a glioma patient whose treatment included an IDH1 peptide vaccine. All receptors derive from a man aged 30 to 45 with glioma.

The gene calls are TRBV2 and TRBJ2-7; D is unresolved. Germline V CDR1 and CDR2: SNHLY, FYNNEI. The ends were cut back, 1 base at V and 4 bases at J, with 8 bases in the middle. The length of the CDR3 is 13 residues. CDR3 nucleotides: TGTGCCAGCAGTGAAGGCAGGTTGTACGAGCAGTACTTC. It specifies CASSEGRLYEQYF. Drawing the rest from reference TRBV2 and TRBJ2-7, the complete variable domain is EPEVTQTPSHQVTQMGQEVILRCVPISNHLYFYWYRQILGQKVEFLVSFYNNEISEKSEIFDDQFSVERPDGSNFTLKIRSTKLEDSAMYFCASSEGRLYEQYFGPGTRLTVT.

This chain links TRBV16 with TRBJ1-1; 7 bases match TRBD1. The germline V gene encodes CDR1 KGHSY and CDR2 FQNENV. V lost 3 bases, J lost 3 bases, and 10 bases stayed unmatched. The CDR3 covers 16 residues. For the CDR3, the DNA is TGTGCCAGCAGCCACGCAACCCTTACAGGGGACACTGAAGCTTTCTTT. Amino acid sequence: CASSHATLTGDTEAFF. Supplemented by reference TRBV16 and TRBJ1-1, the full variable domain reads GEEVAQTPKHLVRGEGQKAKLYCAPIKGHSYVFWYQQVLKNEFKFLISFQNENVFDETGMPKERFSAKCLPNSPCSLEIQATKLEDSAVYFCASSHATLTGDTEAFFGQGTRLTVV.

This chain links TRBV7-6 with TRBJ2-5; possibly TRBD1 or TRBD2 for D (5 bases each). Gene TRBJ2-7 matches the end of the DNA better, so the J call may be wrong. The CDR3 is 15 residues long. Germline V gene lookup returns CDR1 SGHVS and CDR2 FNYEAQ. CDR3 sequence (DNA): TGTGCCAGCAGCTTAGCGGGCAGGGAGTACTACGAGCAGTACTTC. It specifies CASSLAGREYYEQYF.

V and J are TRBV27 and TRBJ2-3; weak D call: TRBD1 (5 bases). CDR3 size: 14 residues. Germline-derived CDR1 and CDR2 are MNHEY and SMNVEV (reference sequence). V was cut by 5 bases and J by 6 bases, with 15 bases left in between. CDR3 nucleotide sequence: TGTGCCAGCAGTGTCAGGGTCCCAGGGGATACGCAGTATTTT. It specifies CASSVRVPGDTQYF.

The chain recombines TRBV19 with TRBJ2-7; 9 bases are shared with TRBD1. Germline loops: CDR1 LNHDA, CDR2 SQIVND (reference sequence). The V and J ends lost 6 bases and 2 bases, in that order; junction bases with no gene match: 5. CDR3 length: 14 residues. CDR3 region: CASSIQGAAYEQYF. DNA of the CDR3: TGTGCCAGTAGCATACAGGGGGCCGCCTACGAGCAGTACTTC.

The chain carries TRBV5-1 and TRBJ2-5; TRBD1 aligns across 9 bases. CDR1 SGHRS and CDR2 YFSETQ come from the germline V gene. The V segment lost 0 bases and the J segment 5 bases; nucleotides outside the gene matches: 5. The CDR3 has 15 amino acids. CDR3 region: CASSLGDRVYETQYF. CDR3 nucleotides: TGCGCCAGCAGCTTGGGGGACAGGGTTTATGAGACCCAGTACTTC.

The rearrangement joins TRBV28 to TRBJ2-7; 7 bases line up with TRBD1. CDR3 length: 13 residues. Germline CDR1 MDHEN, CDR2 SYDVKM. V trimming: 5 bases; J trimming: 6 bases; junction bases outside the gene matches: 7. CDR3 coding DNA: TGTGCCAGCAGTCTGATCGGGACAGCCGAGCAGTACTTC. Translating it yields CASSLIGTAEQYF.

This clone was observed a few times. The rearrangement joins TRBV6-1 to TRBJ1-6; D is ambiguous. V was cut by 2 bases and J by 10 bases, with 18 bases left in between. The CDR3 covers 16 residues. CDR1 and CDR2 from the germline V gene are MNHNS and SASEGT. CDR3 amino acids: CASSEIHGSIASPLHF. In DNA, the CDR3 is TGTGCCAGCAGTGAAATTCACGGCAGCATCGCCTCACCCCTCCACTTT.

As DNA, the CDR3 is TGCGCCAGCAGCCGGGACCAGGGGAACACCGGGGAGCTGTTTTTT. As protein: CASSRDQGNTGELFF. The rearrangement links TRBV4-3 to TRBJ2-2; perhaps D is TRBD1 or TRBD2 (5 bases each). Trimming left V 4 bases short and J 1 base short, with 10 bases between. The CDR3 loop spans 15 amino acids. Germline assignment: CDR1 LGHNA and CDR2 YSLEER.

This chain joins TRBV27 and TRBJ2-3; no reliable D call. This CDR3 is built from 16 residues. Germline-derived CDR1 and CDR2 are MNHEY and SMNVEV (reference sequence). Trimming removed 5 bases from V and 2 bases from J, with 17 bases in between. In DNA, the CDR3 is TGTGCCAGCAGTCTCGTGCAGGATCCCTACACAGATACGCAGTATTTT. It yields the protein CASSLVQDPYTDTQYF.

The chain joins TRBV4-1 to TRBJ1-2; the D gene is possibly TRBD1 (5 bases). The V gene's germline CDR1 is MGHRA and CDR2 YSYEKL. This CDR3 spans 16 amino acids. Between the trimmed V and J ends, which lost 0 bases and 2 bases, there was a span of 13 bases. The CDR3 DNA reads as TGCGCCAGCAGCCAAGAACCCCACGCAGGGAACTATGGCTACACCTTC. Residues: CASSQEPHAGNYGYTF.

The V and J genes are TRBV25-1 and TRBJ2-1; 7 bases fit TRBD2. The ends lost 5 bases at V and 5 bases at J; junction bases unmatched: 12. CDR3 length: 16 amino acids. Germline CDR1 reads MGHDK; CDR2 reads SYGVNS. The CDR3 DNA follows: TGTGCCAGCAGTTCCATCGGGACTACTATAAACAATGAGCAGTTCTTC. Translation: CASSSIGTTINNEQFF.

The chain uses TRBV28 and TRBJ1-1; D is undetermined. Germline assignment: CDR1 MDHEN and CDR2 SYDVKM. The CDR3 is 14 residues long. V shed 2 bases and J shed 4 bases, with 11 bases lying between them. Here the CDR3 DNA reads TGTGCCAGCAGTTTACCCAGACCAACCACTGAAGCTTTCTTT. Amino acids: CASSLPRPTTEAFF.

This chain links TRBV2 with TRBJ2-1, with 8 bases that match TRBD2. The CDR3 consists of 14 residues. CDR1 and CDR2 from the germline V gene are SNHLY and FYNNEI. V was pared by 11 bases and J by 2 bases, with 8 bases of the junction left unmatched. CDR3 nucleotide sequence: TGTGCCCTAAGCGGGGGCGCAACCTACAATGAGCAGTTCTTC. It codes for CALSGGATYNEQFF.

J is TRBJ2-3 and V is TRBV7-9; TRBD1 agrees at 10 bases. Germline CDR1 is SEHNR and CDR2 is FQNEAQ (reference sequence). J lost 4 bases, V lost 7 bases, and 5 bases had no gene match. This CDR3 has 14 residues. In DNA form, the CDR3 reads TGTGCCAGCACAAGACAGGGGGCATCAGATACGCAGTATTTT. The encoded protein is CASTRQGASDTQYF.

The chain is built from TRBV5-1 and TRBJ2-5; either TRBD1 or TRBD2 may fit D (5 bases each). The CDR3 consists of 16 residues. Germline-derived CDR1 and CDR2 are SGHRS and YFSETQ. V was cut by 7 bases and J by 2 bases, with 21 bases left in between. CDR3 sequence: CASFLRGDGLQETQYF. CDR3 coding DNA: TGCGCCAGCTTCTTGAGGGGCGACGGTTTACAAGAGACCCAGTACTTC. The full variable domain, in which reference TRBV5-1 and TRBJ2-5 provide the parts outside the CDR3, is KAGVTQTPRYLIKTRGQQVTLSCSPISGHRSVSWYQQTPGQGLQFLFEYFSETQRNKGNFPGRFSGRQFSNSRSEMNVSTLELGDSALYLCASFLRGDGLQETQYFGPGTRLLVL.

The V call is TRBV5-4, the J call TRBJ2-7; TRBD2 aligns across 13 bases. This CDR3 has 16 residues. Germline V CDR1 and CDR2: SGHNT, YYREEE (reference sequence). J was trimmed by 2 bases and V by 4 bases; bases with no gene match: 6. The CDR3 loop is CASSTWTSGSAYEQYF. Here the CDR3 DNA reads TGTGCCAGCAGCACCTGGACTAGCGGGAGTGCCTACGAGCAGTACTTC.

The chain recombines TRBV11-3 with TRBJ2-2; D unclear. This CDR3 region has 14 residues. Germline V gene data show CDR1 as SGHNT and CDR2 as YENEEA. V shed 0 bases and J shed 6 bases, with 8 bases lying between them. CDR3 protein: CASSLEPSSGELFF. For the CDR3, the DNA is TGTGCCAGCAGCTTAGAGCCTAGTTCCGGGGAGCTGTTTTTT.

This clone has a handful of counts. This chain connects TRBV11-2 to TRBJ1-5; D ambiguous. The V gene lost 5 bases and the J gene lost 7 bases, with 12 bases spanning the gap. The CDR3 runs to 13 residues. From germline, CDR1 is SGHAT and CDR2 FQNNGV. The CDR3 sequence is CASSAVIGQPQHF. The CDR3, as DNA: TGTGCCAGCAGCGCGGTTATCGGGCAGCCCCAGCATTTT. The full variable domain, in which reference TRBV11-2 and TRBJ1-5 provide the parts outside the CDR3, is EAGVAQSPRYKIIEKRQSVAFWCNPISGHATLYWYQQILGQGPKLLIQFQNNGVVDDSQLPKDRFSAERLKGVDSTLKIQPAKLEDSAVYLCASSAVIGQPQHFGDGTRLSIL.

This chain joins TRBV5-1 and TRBJ1-2, with D maybe TRBD1 (6 bases). Germline CDR1 is SGHRS and CDR2 is YFSETQ. The CDR3 runs to 12 residues. Trimming took off 4 bases at V and 8 bases at J, with 12 bases between the two ends. CDR3 in DNA: TGCGCCAGCAGCCCGGACAGCAGAGGCTACACCTTC. Translating gives CASSPDSRGYTF.

The chain employs TRBV5-1 and TRBJ2-2; perhaps D is TRBD1 or TRBD2 (5 bases each). The germline V and J ends were trimmed by 7 bases and 4 bases, with 17 bases remaining between them. Per germline, CDR1 SGHRS and CDR2 YFSETQ. This CDR3 is built from 15 residues. The CDR3 spells CASGGDRAGTGELFF. In DNA, the CDR3 is TGCGCCAGCGGGGGTGACAGAGCAGGCACCGGGGAGCTGTTTTTT.

This clone was seen a few times. The gene calls are TRBV9 and TRBJ2-1; no definite D call. Trimming stripped 3 bases from V and 2 bases from J, with 3 bases between. CDR1 is SGDLS and CDR2 is YYNGEE in the germline V gene. The CDR3 totals 12 residues. CDR3 loop: CASSGPYNEQFF. CDR3 coding DNA: TGTGCCAGCAGCGGGCCCTACAATGAGCAGTTCTTC.

The chain carries TRBV28 and TRBJ1-2; possibly TRBD1 for D (5 bases). This CDR3 has 15 residues. Germline values: CDR1 MDHEN, CDR2 SYDVKM. V was cut by 5 bases and J by 8 bases, with 21 bases left in between. This CDR3 reads CASSTPGTTKGGYTF. As DNA, the CDR3 is TGTGCCAGCAGTACCCCAGGGACCACCAAGGGAGGCTACACCTTC.

This clone was detected once. In nucleotides, the CDR3 is TGCGCCAGCAGCTCAACCCGGACAGGGGGCGACTATGAGCAGTTCTTC. Translation gives CASSSTRTGGDYEQFF. The chain is built from TRBV5-1 and TRBJ2-1; 11 bases agree with TRBD1. V shed 3 bases and J 8 bases; nucleotides not matched to a gene: 10. This CDR3 region has 16 residues. Germline V gene sequence: CDR1 SGHRS, CDR2 YFSETQ.

About this clone itself: The junction and the germline gene differ at one end; a read error may be behind it. The gene calls are TRBV15 and TRBJ2-7; TRBD1 or TRBD2 may be the D gene (6 bases each). Looked up from germline, CDR1 is LNHNV and CDR2 is YYDKDF (reference sequence). The CDR3 is 12 residues long. CDR3 region: CATSRGGLDPAF. CDR3 sequence (DNA): TGTGCCACCAGCCGAGGGGGACTCGACCCTGCCTTC.